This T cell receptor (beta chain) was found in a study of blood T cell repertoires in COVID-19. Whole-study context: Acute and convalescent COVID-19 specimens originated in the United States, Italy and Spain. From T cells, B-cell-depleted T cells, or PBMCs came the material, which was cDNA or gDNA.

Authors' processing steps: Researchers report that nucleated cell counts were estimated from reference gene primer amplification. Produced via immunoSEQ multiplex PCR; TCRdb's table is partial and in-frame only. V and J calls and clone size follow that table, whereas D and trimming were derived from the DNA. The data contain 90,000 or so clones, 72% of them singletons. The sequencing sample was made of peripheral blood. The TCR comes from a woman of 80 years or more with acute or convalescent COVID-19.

The CDR3 DNA reads as TGTGCCAGCAGCTCAGGGGCCAACAATGAGCAGTTCTTC. Protein sequence: CASSSGANNEQFF. The rearrangement joins TRBV5-8 to TRBJ2-1; the D gene is possibly TRBD1 (6 bases). CDR1 and CDR2 from the germline V gene are SGHTS and YDEGEE. V lost 3 bases and J lost 5, with 9 bases in between. The CDR3 contains 13 residues.